These 4 T cell receptor beta chains came from one sample sequenced in a study of blood T cell repertoires in COVID-19. The repertoire was sequenced with immunoSEQ multiplex PCR; TCRdb's copy has only in-frame clones and lacks some. The sample consists of 53,000 or so clones, 65% to 80% of them appearing once. The sample comprised peripheral blood. The source of these receptors is a man aged 55 to 70 with acute or convalescent COVID-19.

This chain joins TRBV24-1 and TRBJ2-3; D possibly corresponds to TRBD1 (6 bases). Trimming stripped 3 bases from V and 4 bases from J, with 7 bases between. Germline V gene data show CDR1 as KGHDR and CDR2 as SFDVKD. This CDR3 has 13 residues. CDR3 region: CATSDQGSDTQYF. For the CDR3, the DNA is TGTGCCACCAGTGATCAGGGGTCAGATACGCAGTATTTT.

The chain employs TRBV5-1 and TRBJ2-1, with TRBD2 matching 13 bases. CDR3 length: 18 residues. V dropped 4 bases and J dropped 6; count of bases not matched to a gene: 13. Germline V CDR1 and CDR2: SGHRS, YFSETQ. The CDR3 DNA reads as TGCGCCAGCAGCGGAACGAGCACTAGCGGGAGGGAACCCAATGAGCAGTTCTTC. Protein sequence: CASSGTSTSGREPNEQFF.

The rearrangement joins TRBV2 to TRBJ1-2; possibly TRBD1 for D (5 bases). Trimming stripped 4 bases from V and 6 bases from J, with 18 bases between. Per germline, CDR1 SNHLY and CDR2 FYNNEI. This CDR3 region has 15 residues. CDR3 nucleotides: TGTGCCAGCAGTGGGGCTTCGAGGGGAGGTGATGGCTACACCTTC. Its protein product is CASSGASRGGDGYTF. The full variable domain, its missing parts supplied by reference TRBV2 and TRBJ1-2, is EPEVTQTPSHQVTQMGQEVILRCVPISNHLYFYWYRQILGQKVEFLVSFYNNEISEKSEIFDDQFSVERPDGSNFTLKIRSTKLEDSAMYFCASSGASRGGDGYTFGSGTRLTVV.

This clone has more than one count but fewer than ten. The chain employs TRBV9 and TRBJ2-1; a weak D match, TRBD2 (5 bases). Germline CDR1 SGDLS, CDR2 YYNGEE. The V end lost 1 base, the J end lost 4 bases, and 12 bases lay between the germline ends. This CDR3 spans 15 amino acids. In DNA, the CDR3 is TGTGCCAGCAGCGTAAACAGCGGAATTTACAATGAGCAGTTCTTC. Its translation is CASSVNSGIYNEQFF.